This entry lists 7 T cell receptor beta chains sequenced from one sample in a study of T cells in Graves' hyperthyroidism and ophthalmopathy. Researchers amplified the TCR beta CDR3 regions from RNA transcripts. First-round RT-PCR of the TCR CDR3 relied on the HTBI primer set. From the multiplex PCR reads, TCRdb called clonotypes with MiXCR, one entry per CDR3 protein. The sample holds about 560,000 distinct CDR3 sequences; less than 15% are singletons and the top ten take approximately 15%. Input material: blood. All receptors derive from a woman in her thirties or forties with Graves' hyperthyroidism.

This clonotype was found many times. The rearrangement joins TRBV11-2 to TRBJ1-1; no reliable D call. The CDR3 runs to 15 residues. The germline V gene encodes CDR1 SGHAT and CDR2 FQNNGV. Between the trimmed V and J ends, which lost 5 bases and 0 bases, there was a span of 13 bases. As DNA, the CDR3 is TGTGCCAGCAGCCCCGGCCACGGTTTGAACACTGAAGCTTTCTTT. Its translation: CASSPGHGLNTEAFF.

This clonotype was observed at least ten times. The chain combines TRBV7-6 with TRBJ2-7, with D hard to call. The CDR3 has 11 amino acids. Germline CDR1 and CDR2: SGHVS and FNYEAQ. With 4 bases removed from V and 6 bases from J, the gap between germline ends came to 7 bases. The CDR3 nucleotides are TGTGCCAGCAGCTCCTTCGCCGAGCAGTACTTC. This gives the protein CASSSFAEQYF.

This clonotype was found many times. The chain combines TRBV30 with TRBJ2-1; D gene unclear. V lost 2 bases, J lost 5 bases, and 7 bases lay in between. Germline V lookup: CDR1 GTSNPN, CDR2 SVGIG (reference sequence). CDR3 length equals 12 residues. CDR3 bases: TGTGCCTGGAGTACGATCAACAATGAGCAGTTCTTC. As protein: CAWSTINNEQFF.

This clonotype showed up many times. DNA of the CDR3: TGTGCCTGGAGAGCCTGGGACAGTTACGAGCAGTACTTC. Protein product: CAWRAWDSYEQYF. This rearrangement joins TRBV30 to TRBJ2-7; 7 bases match TRBD1. Germline CDR1 reads GTSNPN; CDR2 reads SVGIG (reference sequence). V dropped 3 bases and J dropped 4; count of bases not matched to a gene: 6. The CDR3 is 13 amino acids.

CDR3: CSASLLRETQYF. In DNA, the CDR3 is TGCAGTGCTAGTCTGCTGCGAGAGACCCAGTACTTC. This rearrangement joins TRBV20-1 to TRBJ2-5; no definite D call. The germline V and J ends were trimmed by 3 bases and 4 bases, with 9 bases remaining between them. The CDR3 has 12 residues. Germline loops: CDR1 DFQATT, CDR2 SNEGSKA (reference sequence).

This clonotype was seen only a few times. This chain links TRBV6-1 with TRBJ1-2, with 7 bases that match TRBD1. V gave up 10 bases and J gave up 5 bases; unmatched junction bases: 13. Germline V gene lookup returns CDR1 MNHNS and CDR2 SASEGT. CDR3 length equals 14 residues. The CDR3 loop is CATRGGPWDYGYTF. Here the CDR3 DNA reads TGTGCCACCAGGGGGGGACCCTGGGATTATGGCTACACCTTC.

This chain joins TRBV24-1 and TRBJ2-1; unclear D gene. V lost 3 bases to trimming and J lost 9 bases, with 8 bases between them. This CDR3 is 12 amino acids long. The germline V gene has CDR1 KGHDR and CDR2 SFDVKD. The CDR3 nucleotides are TGTGCCACCAGTGATCCCTCCACTGAGCAGTTCTTC. Translation: CATSDPSTEQFF.